This T cell receptor beta chain stems from a study of shared clonotypes between healthy human individuals. V lost 5 bases, J lost 6 bases, and 12 bases stayed unmatched. CDR1 is SGHVS, CDR2 FQNEAQ, per germline. This CDR3 has 15 residues. Assay: immunoSEQ multiplex PCR; the TCRdb copy retains only in-frame clones and omits some. The sample carries 1,500,000 or so clones, 95% to 97% recorded once. Note on this clone: The antigen remains unidentified.

Study outcomes and limitations: A limitation of the genetic and exposure-history diversity represented arose from few donors. Lower generation probabilities were found for non-shared clonotypes than for those shared by all four donors.

Sequenced material: naive CD4+ T cells sorted from blood. Sample subset: CD45RA+ positively selected. This chain links TRBV7-8 with TRBJ2-7; TRBD1 aligns across 8 bases. This clonotype originated in a man younger than 40 in good health. The DNA for the CDR3 is TGTGCCAGCAGCCCGTTGACAGGGGCTCTGAGCGAGCAGTACTTC. Its protein is CASSPLTGALSEQYF.